This entry features one TCR beta chain sequence. The repertoire was sequenced with immunoSEQ multiplex PCR; TCRdb's copy has only in-frame clones and lacks some. Found here are a few hundred thousand clones, 83% of them singletons; the top ten hold less than 6%. The data originate from a study of blood T cell repertoires in COVID-19. Background on the study: Donors in the United States, Italy and Spain gave samples during acute or convalescent COVID-19.

Membership in each cohort depended on participant-reported clinical history. The sequencing sample was made of PBMCs or T cells enriched from blood (not recorded which). This receptor was taken from a woman aged 45-65 years who had recovered from COVID-19.

The CDR3 loop is CASSPFPPGYTF. CDR3 nucleotide sequence: TGTGCCAGCAGCCCCTTTCCCCCTGGCTACACCTTC. This chain uses TRBV7-2 with TRBJ1-2; no clear D gene. The V end was cut by 5 bases, the J end by 7 bases, with 11 bases between. The CDR3 sequence is 12 residues long. Germline V lookup: CDR1 SGHTA, CDR2 FQGNSA.